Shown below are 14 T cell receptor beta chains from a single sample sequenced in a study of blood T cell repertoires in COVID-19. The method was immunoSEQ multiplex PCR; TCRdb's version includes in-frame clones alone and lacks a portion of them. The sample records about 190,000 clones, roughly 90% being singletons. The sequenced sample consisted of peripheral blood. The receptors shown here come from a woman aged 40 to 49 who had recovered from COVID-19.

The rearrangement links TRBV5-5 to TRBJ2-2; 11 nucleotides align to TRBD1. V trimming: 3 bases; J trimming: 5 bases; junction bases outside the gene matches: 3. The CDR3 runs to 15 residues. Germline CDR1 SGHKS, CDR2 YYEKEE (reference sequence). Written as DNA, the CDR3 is TGTGCCAGCAGCTCGGGACAGGGGGGTACCGGGGAGCTGTTTTTT. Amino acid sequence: CASSSGQGGTGELFF.

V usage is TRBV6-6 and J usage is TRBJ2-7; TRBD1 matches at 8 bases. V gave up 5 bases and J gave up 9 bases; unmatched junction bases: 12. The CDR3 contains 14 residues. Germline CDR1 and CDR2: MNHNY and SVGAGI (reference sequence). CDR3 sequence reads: CASSPPDRVSVQYF. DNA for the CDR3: TGTGCCAGCAGTCCCCCGGACAGGGTCTCGGTGCAGTACTTC.

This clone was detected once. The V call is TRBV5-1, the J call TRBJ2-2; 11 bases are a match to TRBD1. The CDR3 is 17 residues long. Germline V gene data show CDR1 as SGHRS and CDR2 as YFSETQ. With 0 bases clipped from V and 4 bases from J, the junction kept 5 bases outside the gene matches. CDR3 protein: CASSLARGTGGTGELFF. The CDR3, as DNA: TGCGCCAGCAGCTTGGCCCGGGGGACAGGGGGCACCGGGGAGCTGTTTTTT.

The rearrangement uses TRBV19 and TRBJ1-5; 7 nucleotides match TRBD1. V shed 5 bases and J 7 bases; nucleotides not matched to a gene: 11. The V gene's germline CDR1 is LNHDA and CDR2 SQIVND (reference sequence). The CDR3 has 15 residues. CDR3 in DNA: TGTGCCAGTAGTCAACTCGACAGGGTAAGGCAGCCCCAGCATTTT. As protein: CASSQLDRVRQPQHF.

The CDR3 region has the DNA TGTGCCAGCAGTAACCGGGACAGGACCTACGAGCAGTACTTC. It yields the protein CASSNRDRTYEQYF. The V and J genes are TRBV5-5 and TRBJ2-7, with TRBD1 matching 8 bases. Germline CDR1 SGHKS, CDR2 YYEKEE (reference sequence). Unmatched junction bases numbered 6, after V lost 5 bases and J lost 2 bases. CDR3 length: 14 amino acids.

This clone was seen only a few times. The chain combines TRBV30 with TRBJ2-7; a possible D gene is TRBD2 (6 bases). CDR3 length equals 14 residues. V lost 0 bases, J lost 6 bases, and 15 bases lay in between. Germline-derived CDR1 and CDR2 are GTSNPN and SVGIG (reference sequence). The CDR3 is CAWSVDFVGGEQYF. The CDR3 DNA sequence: TGTGCCTGGAGTGTTGATTTTGTGGGGGGCGAGCAGTACTTC.

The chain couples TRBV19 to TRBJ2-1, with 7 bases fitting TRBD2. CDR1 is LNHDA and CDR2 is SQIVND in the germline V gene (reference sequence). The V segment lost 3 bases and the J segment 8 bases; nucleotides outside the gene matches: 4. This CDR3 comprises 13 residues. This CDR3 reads CASSILGLDEQFF. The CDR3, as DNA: TGTGCCAGTAGTATCCTCGGACTAGATGAGCAGTTCTTC.

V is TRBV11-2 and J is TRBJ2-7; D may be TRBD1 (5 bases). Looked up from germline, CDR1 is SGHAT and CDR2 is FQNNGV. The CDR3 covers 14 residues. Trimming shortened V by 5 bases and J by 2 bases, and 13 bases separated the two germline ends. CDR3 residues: CASSTNRSAYEQYF. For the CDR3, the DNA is TGTGCCAGCAGCACGAACAGGAGCGCCTACGAGCAGTACTTC.

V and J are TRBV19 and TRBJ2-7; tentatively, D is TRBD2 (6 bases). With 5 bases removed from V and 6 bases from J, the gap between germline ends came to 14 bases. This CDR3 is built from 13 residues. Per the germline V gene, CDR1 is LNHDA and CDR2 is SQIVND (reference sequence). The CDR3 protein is CASSPGGPGEQYF. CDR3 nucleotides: TGTGCCAGTAGTCCCGGAGGGCCGGGCGAGCAGTACTTC.

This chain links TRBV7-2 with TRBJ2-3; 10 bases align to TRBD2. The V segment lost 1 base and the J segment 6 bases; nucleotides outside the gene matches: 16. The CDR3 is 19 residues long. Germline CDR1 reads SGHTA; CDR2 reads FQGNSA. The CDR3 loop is CASSLGRGGSGRRWDTQYF. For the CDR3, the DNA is TGTGCCAGCAGCTTAGGCCGCGGGGGTAGCGGGAGGAGGTGGGATACGCAGTATTTT.

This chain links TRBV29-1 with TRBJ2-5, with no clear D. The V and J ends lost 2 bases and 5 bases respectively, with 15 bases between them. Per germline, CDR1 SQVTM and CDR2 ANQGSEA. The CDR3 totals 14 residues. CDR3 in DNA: TGCAGCGTTGAAAGCGTCACTATCTGGGAGACCCAGTACTTC. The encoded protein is CSVESVTIWETQYF.

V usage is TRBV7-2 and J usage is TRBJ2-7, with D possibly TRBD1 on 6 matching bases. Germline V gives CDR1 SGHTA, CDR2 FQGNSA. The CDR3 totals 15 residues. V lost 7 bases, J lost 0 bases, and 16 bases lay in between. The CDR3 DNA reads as TGTGCCAGCATCGCGGACAGCTGGAACTCCTACGAGCAGTACTTC. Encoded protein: CASIADSWNSYEQYF.

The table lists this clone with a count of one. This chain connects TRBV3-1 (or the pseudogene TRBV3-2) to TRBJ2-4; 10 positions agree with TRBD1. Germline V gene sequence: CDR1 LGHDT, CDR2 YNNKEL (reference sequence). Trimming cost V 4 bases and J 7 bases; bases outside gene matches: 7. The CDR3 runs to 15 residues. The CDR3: CASSPRTGGMNIQYF. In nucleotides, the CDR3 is TGTGCCAGCAGCCCGAGGACAGGGGGAATGAACATTCAGTACTTC.

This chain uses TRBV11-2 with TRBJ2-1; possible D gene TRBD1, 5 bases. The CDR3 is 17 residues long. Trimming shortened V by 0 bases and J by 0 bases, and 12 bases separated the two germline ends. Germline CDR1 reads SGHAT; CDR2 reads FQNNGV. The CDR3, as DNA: TGTGCCAGCAGCTTAGAATGGGGCCCAAGCTCCTACAATGAGCAGTTCTTC. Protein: CASSLEWGPSSYNEQFF. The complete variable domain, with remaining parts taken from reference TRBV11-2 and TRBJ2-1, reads EAGVAQSPRYKIIEKRQSVAFWCNPISGHATLYWYQQILGQGPKLLIQFQNNGVVDDSQLPKDRFSAERLKGVDSTLKIQPAKLEDSAVYLCASSLEWGPSSYNEQFFGPGTRLTVL.